This is a list of T cell receptor beta chains from one sample in a study of T cell changes during pregnancy in multiple sclerosis. The assay was immunoSEQ multiplex PCR, and TCRdb's table has in-frame clones only and misses some. The table has under 80,000 clones, roughly 94% seen once; the top ten hold 0.5% to 0.65%. The specimen comprised peripheral blood, sampled in the third trimester of pregnancy. Receptors originate from a female donor with multiple sclerosis, enrolled in a pregnancy study. Each CDR3 is given with its conserved first and last residue. A D gene is named only where the DNA matches it firmly. A clone size is listed for some rows: how often the clone was seen (once, few, many), or a class if it is expanded.

V	D	J	size	DNA	CDR3
TRBV11-2	TRBD1	TRBJ1-3	-	TGTGCCAGCAGCTCCCGGACAGGGACTATGTCGTCCGGAAACACCATATATTTT	CASSSRTGTMSSGNTIYF
TRBV6-4	TRBD1	TRBJ2-6	-	TGTGCCAGCAGCGGGGACAGGAACAACTCGAGCTCTGGGGCCAACGTCCTGACTTTC	CASSGDRNNSSSGANVLTF
TRBV30	TRBD1	TRBJ1-6	-	TGTGCCTGGAGCGGACAGGGCTTCTCTTCACCCCTCCACTTT	CAWSGQGFSSPLHF
TRBV27	TRBD1	TRBJ1-2	-	TGTGCCAGCAGTTTATTCGGACAGGGTATGGTCGGCTACACCTTC	CASSLFGQGMVGYTF
TRBV9	TRBD1	TRBJ1-4	-	TGTGCCAGCAGCGCCGACACCGGGACAGGGAATGAAAAACTGTTTTTT	CASSADTGTGNEKLFF
TRBV2	TRBD1	TRBJ2-7	once	TGTGCCAGCAGCGCTGGGACAGGGCCCTCCTACGAGCAGTACTTC	CASSAGTGPSYEQYF
TRBV2	-	TRBJ2-1	-	TGTGCCAGCAGCGGGACGACTAGTGGTTCCTACAATGAGCAGTTCTTC	CASSGTTSGSYNEQFF
TRBV2	-	TRBJ1-2	-	TGTGCCAGCAGTTCTCAAACAGCCTATGGCTACACCTTC	CASSSQTAYGYTF
TRBV5-5	-	TRBJ2-7	-	TGTGCCAGCAGCCGTAGAGGGGGTAGCTCCTACGAGCAGTACTTC	CASSRRGGSSYEQYF
TRBV19	-	TRBJ1-6	-	TGTGCCACTGAGGGCTCCTATAATTCACCCCTCCACTTT	CATEGSYNSPLHF
TRBV4-2	TRBD2	TRBJ2-3	-	TGTGCCAGCAGCCCGGCGGGGGGGTACACAGATACGCAGTATTTT	CASSPAGGYTDTQYF
TRBV5-3	-	TRBJ2-1	-	TGTGCCAGAAGCTTATCAAATGAGCAGTTCTTC	CARSLSNEQFF
TRBV10-3	-	TRBJ2-7	-	TGTGCCATCAGTGACTTCCGGGGAGAGCAGTACTTC	CAISDFRGEQYF
TRBV2	-	TRBJ1-1	-	TGTGCCAGCAGGTGGCGGGGCCAGGACACTGAAGCTTTCTTT	CASRWRGQDTEAFF
TRBV4-1	-	TRBJ1-5	-	TGCGCCAGCAGCCAAGTTAAAGGGGCCAATCAGCCCCAGCATTTT	CASSQVKGANQPQHF
TRBV6-1	TRBD2	TRBJ2-5	-	TGTGCCAGCAGTGGTTTCGCGGGGGGGGCTCGAGAGACCCAGTACTTC	CASSGFAGGARETQYF
TRBV9	-	TRBJ2-5	-	TGTGCCAGCAGCGTAGGGGGGCTCCAAGAGACCCAGTACTTC	CASSVGGLQETQYF
TRBV5-8	TRBD1	TRBJ2-5	-	TGTGCCAGCAGCTGGGGGGACAGGGCAGAGACCCAGTACTTC	CASSWGDRAETQYF
TRBV18	TRBD2	TRBJ2-1	-	TGTGCCAGCTCACCAGAGGCGGGGGGGGACAATGAGCAGTTCTTC	CASSPEAGGDNEQFF
TRBV11-2	-	TRBJ2-5	-	TGTGCCAGCAGCTTAAGGAGGTCAGGGGTCCAAGAGACCCAGTACTTC	CASSLRRSGVQETQYF
TRBV4-3	TRBD2	TRBJ2-3	-	TGCGCCAGCAGCCAAGTGGCGGGGGGCTCGGGGGGAGGGACAGATACGCAGTATTTT	CASSQVAGGSGGGTDTQYF
TRBV7-6	-	TRBJ2-2	-	TGTGCCAGCAGCTTGGGGACTCGGAACACCGGGGAGCTGTTTTTT	CASSLGTRNTGELFF
TRBV6-6	-	TRBJ2-7	-	TGTGCCAGCAGTCTGCGACAGGCTAACGACGAGCAGTACTTC	CASSLRQANDEQYF
TRBV5-5	TRBD1	TRBJ2-1	-	TGTGCCAGCAACCTGAAAGGGGGCTTCTCCTACAATGAGCAGTTCTTC	CASNLKGGFSYNEQFF
TRBV2	-	TRBJ1-6	once	TGTGCCAGCAGTGGGCAGGGGTCCTATAATTCACCCCTCCACTTT	CASSGQGSYNSPLHF
TRBV18	-	TRBJ1-2	-	TGTGCCAGCTCACCAGCTACAGGGATGGGCGGCTACACCTTC	CASSPATGMGGYTF
TRBV7-2	TRBD1	TRBJ2-7	-	TGTGCCAGCAGCTTCAGGCAGGGGGCCTACGAGCAGTACTTC	CASSFRQGAYEQYF
TRBV2	-	TRBJ1-4	-	TGTGCCAGCAAACTGAGGTCTAATGAAAAACTGTTTTTT	CASKLRSNEKLFF
TRBV12-5	-	TRBJ2-7	-	TGTGCTAGTGGGGACCCCCCCAAGGACAGCCTACACTCCTACGAGCAGTACTTC	CASGDPPKDSLHSYEQYF
TRBV7-3	-	TRBJ1-1	once	TGTGCCAGCAGCCCTCGGTTCAGACAGAACACTGAAGCTTTCTTT	CASSPRFRQNTEAFF
TRBV7-9	-	TRBJ1-3	-	TGTGCCAGCACCCCGAAAGAGAGCTCTGGAAACACCATATATTTT	CASTPKESSGNTIYF
TRBV9	TRBD1	TRBJ1-2	-	TGTGCCAGCAGCACGGAGACAGGGGGCTGGGGCTACACCTTC	CASSTETGGWGYTF
TRBV7-9	-	TRBJ1-6	-	TGTGCCAGCAGACAAGACAGCGATAATTCACCCCTCCACTTT	CASRQDSDNSPLHF
TRBV27	-	TRBJ2-3	-	TGTGCCAGCAGTTTGCGCCACTCTATGAGTCGCGCAGATACGCAGTATTTT	CASSLRHSMSRADTQYF
TRBV7-3	-	TRBJ2-2	-	TGTGCCAGCAGCTTAGAAGGGGTCGGGGAGCTGTTTTTT	CASSLEGVGELFF
TRBV9	TRBD1	TRBJ2-2	-	TGTGCCAGCAGCGTAGTGACAGGGTTGAGTCCCGGGGAGCTGTTTTTT	CASSVVTGLSPGELFF
TRBV19	TRBD1	TRBJ1-2	once	TGTGCCAGTTCTAAGGACAGGACGGGGGGCTACACCTTC	CASSKDRTGGYTF
TRBV5-4	TRBD2	TRBJ2-5	-	TGTGCCAGCAGCTTGGGACTAGCGGGGGCCCCCAGGGAGACCCAGTACTTC	CASSLGLAGAPRETQYF
TRBV5-4	TRBD1	TRBJ1-2	-	TGTGCCAGCAGGATGACAGGGAGCCGCTTAGGAGGTGGCTACACCTTC	CASRMTGSRLGGGYTF
TRBV5-4	TRBD1	TRBJ1-1	-	TGTGCCAGCAGTTCTCCGGCGACAGGGGTTTTAAGTACTGAAGCTTTCTTT	CASSSPATGVLSTEAFF
TRBV29-1	TRBD1	TRBJ1-1	-	TGCAGCGTTCGACAGGGGGGCAACACTGAAGCTTTCTTT	CSVRQGGNTEAFF
TRBV4-2	-	TRBJ2-6	-	TGTGCCAGCAGCCAAGGAGGCGCCCTTGAGGCCAACGTCCTGACTTTC	CASSQGGALEANVLTF
TRBV4-3	TRBD1	TRBJ2-5	-	TGCGCCAGCAGCCAAGATCTCGGGACAGGGCAGGAGACCCAGTACTTC	CASSQDLGTGQETQYF
TRBV7-9	TRBD1	TRBJ2-1	-	TGTGCCAGCAGCGAAAGGACAGGGGGATTGAACAATGAGCAGTTCTTC	CASSERTGGLNNEQFF